Listed here are 15 T cell receptor beta chains from one sample, sequenced in a study of T cells in localized non-small cell lung cancer (dated by TCRdb to 2020 to 2021). Libraries were prepared through the immunoSEQ multiplex PCR assay. This is the immuneACCESS table as TCRdb keeps it, with only in-frame sequences that have V and J called. A part of the clones is gone; compared with another copy, unresolved V genes explain less than half, and the rest is unexplained. The sample has fewer than 100,000 clones on record, 75% to 85% of them singletons. Roughly 9.8% of the sample rests with the top ten. Sequenced here: peripheral blood, sampled before any cancer treatment. The source is a female donor of 60 years or more with stage I lung adenocarcinoma.

J is TRBJ1-2 and V is TRBV4-2, with D possibly matching TRBD1 (5 bases). CDR1 is LGHNA and CDR2 is YNFKEQ in the germline V gene. There are 14 residues in the CDR3. Trimming removed 1 base at V and 2 bases at J, with 8 bases between. The CDR3 loop reads CASSQGDGNYGYTF. The CDR3, as DNA: TGTGCCAGCAGCCAAGGGGACGGGAACTATGGCTACACCTTC.

The V call is TRBV4-2, the J call TRBJ1-3; possible D gene TRBD1, 5 bases. Germline V gene lookup returns CDR1 LGHNA and CDR2 YNFKEQ. V dropped 1 base and J dropped 2 bases, with 9 bases sitting between them. There are 15 residues in the CDR3. CDR3: CASSQVGVPGNTIYF. CDR3 nucleotide sequence: TGTGCCAGCAGCCAAGTGGGGGTCCCTGGAAACACCATATATTTT.

This chain connects TRBV28 to TRBJ2-7, with D possibly TRBD2 on 6 matching bases. Between the trimmed V and J ends, which lost 9 bases and 4 bases, there was a span of 13 bases. The length of the CDR3 is 12 residues. In germline, CDR1 is MDHEN, CDR2 SYDVKM. CDR3 residues: CASRGGTYEQYF. The CDR3, as DNA: TGTGCCAGTCGTGGGGGGACTTACGAGCAGTACTTC.

The chain is built from TRBV4-3 and TRBJ1-4, with TRBD1 matching over 10 bases. V shed 0 bases and J 1 base; nucleotides not matched to a gene: 14. This CDR3 comprises 21 residues. Germline V gives CDR1 LGHNA, CDR2 YSLEER. The CDR3 loop is CASSQDLYWTGGVKTNEKLFF. CDR3 DNA sequence: TGCGCCAGCAGCCAAGATCTGTACTGGACAGGGGGGGTTAAAACTAATGAAAAACTGTTTTTT.

V is TRBV7-3 and J is TRBJ2-1; D is tentatively TRBD1 or TRBD2 (5 bases each). The V end was cut by 5 bases, the J end by 9 bases, with 11 bases between. The V gene's germline CDR1 is SGHTA and CDR2 FQGTGA. CDR3 size: 12 residues. For the CDR3, the DNA is TGTGCCAGCAGCCGAGGGACGAGTGAGCAGTTCTTC. As protein: CASSRGTSEQFF.

This clone occurred once. The rearrangement uses TRBV7-3 and TRBJ2-1; D remains unclear. Germline values: CDR1 SGHTA, CDR2 FQGTGA. V was shortened by 1 base and J by 6 bases, with 10 bases between the two germline ends. The CDR3 has 14 amino acids. CDR3: CASSLSRTLNEQFF. CDR3 in DNA: TGTGCCAGCAGCTTAAGTCGAACCCTCAATGAGCAGTTCTTC.

This clone appeared a single time. V gene TRBV28 combines with J gene TRBJ2-5; D unclear. The CDR3 totals 14 residues. Germline values: CDR1 MDHEN, CDR2 SYDVKM. The CDR3 sequence: CATTPGQTQETQYF. CDR3 bases: TGTGCAACCACCCCGGGTCAGACACAAGAGACCCAGTACTTC.

This clone has more than one count but fewer than ten. The chain joins TRBV7-2 to TRBJ1-1; D may be TRBD1 (5 bases). CDR1 is SGHTA, CDR2 FQGNSA, per germline. The length of the CDR3 is 14 residues. Trimming took off 4 bases at V and 4 bases at J, with 13 bases between the two ends. The CDR3 spells CASSSMGGVTEAFF. CDR3 sequence (DNA): TGTGCCAGCAGCTCGATGGGAGGGGTCACTGAAGCTTTCTTT. The full variable domain, with the rest looked up from reference TRBV7-2 and TRBJ1-1, is GAGVSQSPSNKVTEKGKDVELRCDPISGHTALYWYRQSLGQGLEFLIYFQGNSAPDKSGLPSDRFSAERTGGSVSTLTIQRTQQEDSAVYLCASSSMGGVTEAFFGQGTRLTVV.

V is TRBV5-3 and J is TRBJ1-3; 9 bases map to TRBD1. TRBV5-3 is annotated as an ORF whose role is uncertain. V dropped 4 bases and J dropped 4; count of bases not matched to a gene: 6. The CDR3 runs to 15 residues. CDR3 sequence reads: CARSRGTGIGNTIYF. CDR3 DNA: TGTGCCAGAAGCCGGGGGACAGGGATCGGAAACACCATATATTTT.

This clone was recorded once. V and J are TRBV19 and TRBJ2-7, with 11 bases aligning to TRBD2. J gave up 3 bases and V 5 bases, and 12 bases lay outside the gene matches. The CDR3 consists of 17 residues. Looked up from germline, CDR1 is LNHDA and CDR2 is SQIVND (reference sequence). The CDR3 is CASSLKVAGGTFYEQYF. The DNA of the CDR3 is TGTGCCAGTAGTCTAAAGGTAGCGGGGGGGACCTTCTACGAGCAGTACTTC.

The chain couples TRBV19 to TRBJ2-1; 15 bases agree with TRBD2. The CDR3 is 14 amino acids. Germline V gives CDR1 LNHDA, CDR2 SQIVND (reference sequence). V shed 8 bases, J shed 4 bases, and the junction held 0 bases outside the gene matches. In DNA form, the CDR3 reads TGTGCCAGTGGACTAGCGGGAGGGTACAATGAGCAGTTCTTC. Translating gives CASGLAGGYNEQFF. The complete variable domain, with remaining parts taken from reference TRBV19 and TRBJ2-1, reads DGGITQSPKYLFRKEGQNVTLSCEQNLNHDAMYWYRQDPGQGLRLIYYSQIVNDFQKGDIAEGYSVSREKKESFPLTVTSAQKNPTAFYLCASGLAGGYNEQFFGPGTRLTVL.

The chain carries TRBV19 and TRBJ1-1; tentatively, D is TRBD1 (6 bases). Trimming pared 7 bases from V and 0 bases from J, leaving 12 bases between. Germline assignment: CDR1 LNHDA and CDR2 SQIVND (reference sequence). The CDR3 has 14 residues. This CDR3 reads CASTLQGMNTEAFF. CDR3 bases: TGTGCCAGTACCCTACAGGGAATGAACACTGAAGCTTTCTTT.

This chain joins TRBV9 and TRBJ2-6; no firm D call. This CDR3 spans 17 amino acids. Germline CDR1 reads SGDLS; CDR2 reads YYNGEE. The ends were cut back, 0 bases at V and 2 bases at J, with 12 bases in the middle. CDR3 DNA sequence: TGTGCCAGCAGCGTAGATATAGGGCAACCTGGGGCCAACGTCCTGACTTTC. It encodes CASSVDIGQPGANVLTF.

This chain uses TRBV7-2 with TRBJ1-1, with D tentatively TRBD1 (5 bases). This CDR3 is built from 14 residues. CDR1 is SGHTA and CDR2 is FQGNSA in the germline V gene. Between the trimmed V and J ends, which lost 0 bases and 12 bases, there was a span of 17 bases. For the CDR3, the DNA is TGTGCCAGCAGCTTAGCGAACCCGATGAAGGGGACTTTCTTT. Its protein is CASSLANPMKGTFF.

By frequency in the sample, this clone is medium-sized (0.01 to 0.1%). V usage is TRBV5-4 and J usage is TRBJ1-1; D gene uncertain. The CDR3 consists of 15 residues. Trimming took 1 base from V and 2 from J, leaving 12 bases between them. The germline gives CDR1 SGHNT, CDR2 YYREEE (reference sequence). Here the CDR3 reads CASSLRQTANTEAFF. As DNA, the CDR3 is TGTGCCAGCAGCTTGCGCCAGACGGCCAACACTGAAGCTTTCTTT.